The source of this T cell receptor beta chain is a study of beta chain features in type 1 diabetes. At the level of the study: Healthy donors and patients had similar age, gender and cell yields.

Findings of the study overall: Significant though moderate, a shortening of TCRB CDR3s appeared in all four CD4+ subsets of Type 1 diabetes patients.

CDR1 is MGHDK, CDR2 SYGVNS, per germline. V shed 5 bases and J shed 0 bases, with 17 bases lying between them. CDR3 length: 17 residues. Expressed TCRB transcripts were sequenced, since all the RNA that had been isolated was reverse transcribed. Each sample of naive, central memory or regulatory T cells had, on average, about 3.57 million reads. Generated by immunoSEQ multiplex PCR, the TCRdb table keeps only in-frame clones and is missing some. The repertoire holds about 710,000 clones, with roughly 13% as singletons. Remarks on this clone: Its antigen remains unidentified.

This clonotype was sampled from a man aged 18 to 30 with type 1 diabetes. The chain has TRBV25-1 and TRBJ1-5; D ambiguous. Sequencing was performed on naive CD4+ T cells from blood. CDR3 sequence (DNA): TGTGCCAGCAGTCCCCAACAGTACGGAGATAGCAATCAGCCCCAGCATTTT. Encoded protein: CASSPQQYGDSNQPQHF.